The entry below gives a single T cell receptor beta chain sequence along with its context. The antigen it binds to is not known. Base qualities are not recorded, but no much larger clone differs from it by a single base. Library preparation used the immunoSEQ multiplex PCR assay. A mixture of 60 forward primers for TCR Vbeta segments and 13 reverse primers for TCR Jbeta segments was used in the multiplex PCR. The CDR3 region of rearranged TCR beta genes was amplified from genomic DNA by a multiplex PCR assay. The Illumina HiSeq System was used to sequence the amplified TCR beta libraries as 87-base-pair reads. Processing in the source paper ran as follows. A later analysis counted around 72 million unique TCR beta chains across the 666 repertoires, and some 12 million of these chains were shared by at least two donors. A nearest-neighbor algorithm error-corrected the raw reads and collapsed the reads into unique sequences, merging closely related sequences to remove PCR and sequencing errors. Alignment of CDR3 sequences to IMGT reference sequences was used to assign V, D and J gene segments. Each retained sequence needed at least a six-nucleotide match to both a V gene segment and a J gene segment. A rearrangement counted as productive if the CDR3 had no stop codons and remained in frame with V and J, and every other rearrangement counted as non-productive. Following IMGT convention, CDR3 was defined as the stretch from the second conserved V-encoded cysteine up to the conserved J-encoded phenylalanine. The earlier analysis of about 500 of the donors excluded sequences that lacked an unambiguous match to a single V gene segment. An earlier analysis of some 610 of the donors called V segments functional above 56.7% productive rearrangements and segregating when the between-donor standard deviation exceeded 5%. A statistical classification framework was developed to diagnose cytomegalovirus status using the catalog of TCR beta chain sequences. V and J gene assignment, in a later analysis, came from comparing TCR nucleotide sequences with IMGT/GENE-DB human TR gene sequences. The TCRdist pipeline was used in a later analysis to assign CDR3 sequences and most-parsimonious VDJ recombination scenarios. In a later analysis, each TCR beta chain was defined by its CDR3 amino acid sequence together with its V-gene family, and reads without a unique V-gene family were excluded. A later analysis removed several hundred highly shared, low-generation-probability nucleotide sequences to deal with suspected cross-contamination and a sequencing artifact. In a later analysis, a clonal expansion index was calculated for each public chain from normalized within-repertoire ranks of inferred template counts. In a later analysis, generation probabilities were computed using a VDJ recombination model fitted to out-of-frame rearrangements, and the results were checked against IGoR. In a later analysis, hypergeometric tests were used to score TCR-TCR, TCR-HLA and TCR-CMV co-occurrence, with a repertoire-size bias correction applied to TCR pairs. To estimate false discovery rates, a later analysis permuted the HLA or CMV assignments 20 times. In a later analysis, co-occurring TCRs were grouped using DBSCAN, and TCRdist sequence similarity was added for clustering within HLA-allele-positive subsets. Co-occurrence clustering excluded repertoires with fewer than 30,000 or more than 120,000 public chains, plus five with anomalous nucleotide sharing. Entries here come from immuneACCESS through TCRdb and include only in-frame sequences with V and J called. Some clones fail to appear in such tables; in the studies checked, an unresolved V gene covers under half of the shortfall, and the cause of the remainder is unknown. The V and J calls and clone size were taken over from that table, and D and trimming were inferred from the DNA. For this sample there are 150,000 to 200,000 clones; around four fifths appear just once. Of the sample, less than 1.5% falls within the top ten clones.

The data were taken from a study of cytomegalovirus exposure and HLA in healthy donors (TCRdb year 2017). For the study in its entirety: An earlier analysis of roughly 500 of the donors reported about 290 Gb of sequence data and approximately 110 million unique TCR beta sequences from about 179 million T cells. An early release covering more than 500 HLA-typed donors comprised approximately 300 gigabases of sequencing data and about 90 million unique TCR sequences. Among the approximately 420 genotyped donors, 75% to 90% belonged to the genetic ancestry cluster associated with self-reported Caucasian donors. The study was designed to test whether signatures of past pathogen exposure could be identified by cataloging public T cell receptors. The study profiled the T cell repertoires of 500 to 800 subjects by immunosequencing and related them to cytomegalovirus serostatus. In addition to the first cohort of hundreds of subjects, a separate validation cohort of 120 different subjects was used. High-throughput TCR immunosequencing, statistical association of individual TCRs with disease status, and machine learning were combined to predict cytomegalovirus infection status. In a later analysis, previously published TCR beta repertoires from about 640 donors were re-analyzed and high-resolution HLA genotyping was added so that TCR occurrence patterns could be studied. The later analysis used no new phenotypic data to find candidate immune exposures, relying instead on TCR beta sequences and their occurrence across donors. To decide whether each TCR beta V gene segment behaved as functional or pseudogenic, an earlier analysis of 587 of the donors relied on high-throughput TCR beta sequencing. Donor age, sex, ethnicity and CMV serostatus were compiled alongside the repertoire data. A later genetic analysis used genome-wide SNP genotypes for about three fifths of the 666 donors, treating that subset as a discovery cohort. Every repertoire in the discovery cohort had been generated on one and the same sequencing platform. Both class I and class II loci were covered by HLA typing, at four-digit resolution. Typing coverage varied by locus: roughly 620-630 donors for A, B, C, DRB1 and DQB1; more than 500 for DQA1; more than 600 for DPA1; about 450 for DPB1. Several DR-DQ haplotypes were handled as single units for association and clustering because linkage in the cohort was strong. On average, 235,054 unique TCR beta nucleotide sequences were sequenced per donor among roughly 430 genotyped donors of the cohort, with approximately 18% of those sequences being non-productive.

Overall study results and their limits: In a later analysis, HLA-associated TCR beta chains showed more clonal expansion and lower generation probabilities than non-associated chains that were equally common. Because counts were too low, seventeen rarely observed V segments, including chromosome 9 orphons, were excluded from the earlier analysis of 587 of the donors. An association between a missense DCLRE1C variant and V-gene and J-gene trimming of TCR beta chains was found in a later genetic analysis and replicated in an independent cohort. According to a later analysis, most CMV-associated TCR beta chains appeared to be HLA-restricted, and the HLA associations seemed to be driven largely by CMV exposure. Roughly uniform sequencing depth across donors was assumed in presence/absence analyses, although this assumption may not hold. Broadly in line with IMGT annotations, most TCR beta V segments showed up in productive rearrangements about 90% or about 30% of the time in an earlier analysis of 587 of the donors. Linkage disequilibrium might explain the correlated functional status among segregating V segments, but an unknown experimental factor could not be ruled out. In a later genetic analysis, fewer N-insertions in productive TCRs were reported among donors in an Asian-associated ancestry cluster than the 666-donor mean. Because HLA typing was missing for some donors at each locus, association tests included only the typed subset. In this cohort, only TCR beta chains were sequenced, and detectable features were limited by the absence of alpha or paired-chain data. A cluster of highly shared sequence variants was judged likely to be a technical artifact of the sequencing pipeline. At a false discovery rate of 0.05, a later analysis linked 16,951 TCR beta sequences to specific HLA alleles. The classifier was reported to diagnose cytomegalovirus status with high specificity and sensitivity in both the original cohort and the validation cohort. In vitro tests confirmed that three of the cytomegalovirus-associated TCR beta chains recognize cytomegalovirus antigens. While some public TCRs were present in many individuals, most TCR sequences turned up only very rarely across donors. A total of roughly 160 TCR beta chains were listed by the study as associated with cytomegalovirus. The authors suggested that the approach could potentially be extended to other disease states and immunological phenotypes. According to a later analysis, TCR association rates differed among HLA loci, with DRB1 alleles showing the most associated TCRs and HLA-C alleles showing the fewest. Assigning TCR associations to individual alleles was difficult when HLA alleles, especially DR and DQ, strongly co-occurred. CMV serostatus was the only immune exposure information available for the cohort. A later analysis reported that several top co-occurrence clusters appeared linked to parvovirus B19, influenza, CMV and Epstein-Barr virus. A further reported finding was that TCR beta sequences accurately predicted the HLA-A and HLA-B alleles for most subjects in the first cohort. The 87-base-pair reads could not distinguish some IMGT-functional V segments, including TRBV6-2 and TRBV6-3, so those segments were excluded.

In total, roughly 670 healthy bone marrow donors made up the cohort. Cohort members were all nominally healthy when sampled, although unrecorded immune exposures were likely present. The donor tested CMV seronegative, placing the donor among the approximately 360 seronegative members of the cohort. A peripheral blood sample was collected from each donor, and TCR beta sequencing was performed on peripheral blood mononuclear cells. The Qiagen DNeasy Blood Extraction Kit was used to extract genomic DNA from the blood cell samples. The CDR3 covers 15 residues, taking in both the cysteine and the phenylalanine. The sequence is cut down to CDR3 DNA, 45 bases in frame from base 1. Relative to germline, V is 0 bases shorter and J is 2 bases shorter, with 8 bases between their ends. CDR1 LGHNA and CDR2 YNFKEQ are derived from the germline V gene.

This sequence originates from a man aged 18 to 30 in good health and CMV-seronegative. Sequencing used PBMCs. This chain is built from TRBV4-2 and TRBJ1-3; the D gene cannot be named for sure. The DNA sequence is TGTGCCAGCAGCCAAGAGCAAGAGACTGGAAACACCATATATTTT. This translates into CASSQEQETGNTIYF.